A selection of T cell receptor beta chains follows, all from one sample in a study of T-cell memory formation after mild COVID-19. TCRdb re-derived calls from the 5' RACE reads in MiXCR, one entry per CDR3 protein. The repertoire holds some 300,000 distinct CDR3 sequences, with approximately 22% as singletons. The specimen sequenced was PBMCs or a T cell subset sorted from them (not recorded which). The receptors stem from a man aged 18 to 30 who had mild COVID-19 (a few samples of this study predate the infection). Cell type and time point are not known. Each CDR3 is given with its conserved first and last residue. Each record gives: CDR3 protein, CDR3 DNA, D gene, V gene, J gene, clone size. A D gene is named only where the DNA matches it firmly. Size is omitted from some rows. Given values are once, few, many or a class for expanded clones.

CASSLTGGWNTQYF,TGTGCCAGCAGTTTAACCGGAGGGTGGAATACGCAGTATTTT,.,TRBV28,TRBJ2-3,.
CASSRPGTGFGANVLTF,TGTGCCAGCAGCCGTCCCGGGACAGGGTTTGGGGCCAACGTCCTGACTTTC,TRBD1,TRBV7-3,TRBJ2-6,.
CASSGTSGEADTQYF,TGTGCCAGCAGTGGGACTAGCGGGGAGGCAGATACGCAGTATTTT,TRBD2,TRBV12-3/TRBV12-4,TRBJ2-3,few
CASSPGGDLSPLHF,TGTGCCAGCAGCCCCGGAGGGGATCTTTCACCCCTCCACTTT,.,TRBV7-9,TRBJ1-6,many
CASSPPGQGGPEAFF,TGTGCCAGCAGTCCCCCGGGACAGGGGGGCCCTGAAGCTTTCTTT,TRBD1,TRBV28,TRBJ1-1,.
CASSDYDEQFF,TGTGCCAGCAGTGACTATGATGAGCAGTTCTTC,.,TRBV6-4,TRBJ2-1,many
CASSLLGGKNTGELFF,TGTGCCAGCAGCTTACTGGGGGGGAAGAACACCGGGGAGCTGTTTTTT,TRBD2,TRBV7-8,TRBJ2-2,few
CASSHPGTGYNQPQHF,TGCGCCAGCAGCCATCCCGGGACAGGGTACAATCAGCCCCAGCATTTT,TRBD1,TRBV4-1,TRBJ1-5,few
CASSLIPGNGEQYF,TGCGCCAGCAGCCTCATACCCGGTAACGGCGAGCAGTACTTC,.,TRBV5-1,TRBJ2-7,.
CASSVTNGAPLHF,TGTGCCAGCAGCGTAACAAACGGGGCACCCCTCCACTTT,.,TRBV9,TRBJ1-6,few
CASSYRWGPEAFF,TGTGCCAGCAGCTATCGCTGGGGGCCTGAAGCTTTCTTT,.,TRBV7-9,TRBJ1-1,.
CASTKHGDQPQHF,TGTGCCAGCACGAAGCATGGGGATCAGCCCCAGCATTTT,.,TRBV6-6,TRBJ1-5,.
CASGAGGASAQYF,TGTGCCAGCGGGGCAGGAGGAGCATCGGCCCAGTACTTC,.,TRBV12-3/TRBV12-4,TRBJ2-5,.
CASSFEGRGEETQYF,TGCGCCAGCAGCTTTGAGGGGAGAGGGGAAGAGACCCAGTACTTC,.,TRBV5-1,TRBJ2-5,few
CASSQDRRIGRVHEKLFF,TGTGCCAGCAGCCAAGATAGGAGGATCGGCAGGGTGCATGAAAAACTGTTTTTT,.,TRBV3-1,TRBJ1-4,.
CASSLAAGGATEAFF,TGCGCCAGCAGCTTGGCGGCAGGGGGCGCGACTGAAGCTTTCTTT,TRBD1,TRBV5-1,TRBJ1-1,few
CASSLAMGRSLAEQFF,TGTGCCAGCAGCTTAGCAATGGGGCGGAGCCTGGCTGAGCAGTTCTTC,.,TRBV7-2,TRBJ2-1,few
CASSPASGAGNTEAFF,TGTGCCAGCTCACCGGCATCAGGGGCGGGGAACACTGAAGCTTTCTTT,.,TRBV18,TRBJ1-1,.
CASTTQGRETQYF,TGTGCCAGCACGACGCAGGGACGAGAGACCCAGTACTTC,.,TRBV6-6,TRBJ2-5,.
CASSSRGLVAEQYF,TGTGCCAGCAGCTCCAGGGGGCTCGTGGCCGAGCAGTACTTC,TRBD1,TRBV6-5,TRBJ2-7,.
CSVGKETQYF,TGCAGCGTTGGAAAAGAGACCCAGTACTTC,.,TRBV29-1,TRBJ2-5,few
CASSVTGMGSRTEAFF,TGCGCCAGCAGCGTGACAGGGATGGGGTCGAGGACTGAAGCTTTCTTT,TRBD1,TRBV5-1,TRBJ1-1,many
CASGTGVMETQYF,TGCGCCAGCGGAACAGGGGTAATGGAGACCCAGTACTTC,TRBD1,TRBV5-1,TRBJ2-5,few
CASSDRGQPQHF,TGTGCCAGCAGTGACAGGGGCCAGCCCCAGCATTTT,TRBD1,TRBV27,TRBJ1-5,.
CASSLETGGIWLGANVLTF,TGTGCCAGCAGCTTAGAGACAGGGGGAATTTGGCTAGGGGCCAACGTCCTGACTTTC,TRBD1,TRBV7-8,TRBJ2-6,many
CASSLEGYTQYF,TGTGCCAGCAGCTTAGAAGGCTATACGCAGTATTTT,.,TRBV7-2,TRBJ2-3,.
CASSQEATGSNEQFF,TGCGCCAGCAGCCAAGAGGCGACAGGGTCCAATGAGCAGTTCTTC,TRBD1,TRBV4-3,TRBJ2-1,few
CASSRNRQENTEAFF,TGTGCCAGCAGCCGAAACCGACAGGAGAACACTGAAGCTTTCTTT,.,TRBV7-2,TRBJ1-1,.
CASSPEGPRGAYGYTF,TGTGCCAGCAGTCCCGAGGGGCCACGTGGTGCCTATGGCTACACCTTC,.,TRBV28,TRBJ1-2,few
CASSELGGAGTGELFF,TGTGCCAGCAGTGAATTGGGGGGCGCGGGCACCGGGGAGCTGTTTTTT,.,TRBV2,TRBJ2-2,few
CASSPGSGGQAQYF,TGTGCCAGCAGCCCCGGCAGCGGGGGGCAAGCCCAGTACTTC,TRBD2,TRBV7-3,TRBJ2-5,.
CASSRDRDQETQYF,TGCGCCAGCAGCCGTGACAGGGACCAAGAGACCCAGTACTTC,TRBD1,TRBV5-1,TRBJ2-5,few
CASSPRPGHEQFF,TGTGCCAGCTCACCAAGGCCAGGGCATGAGCAGTTCTTC,.,TRBV18,TRBJ2-1,few
CASSLNEGDTQYF,TGTGCCAGCAGTTTGAACGAGGGGGATACGCAGTATTTT,.,TRBV12-3/TRBV12-4,TRBJ2-3,.
CASSLEPGQETQYF,TGCGCCAGCAGCTTGGAGCCAGGGCAAGAGACCCAGTACTTC,.,TRBV5-1,TRBJ2-5,.
CASSAFLGSSYNEQFF,TGTGCCAGCAGCGCTTTTCTGGGGAGCTCCTACAATGAGCAGTTCTTC,.,TRBV7-3,TRBJ2-1,.
CASSMPSSYEQYF,TGTGCCAGCAGTATGCCCAGTTCCTACGAGCAGTACTTC,.,TRBV12-3/TRBV12-4,TRBJ2-7,few
CASSFLSGGINEQFF,TGTGCCAGCAGCTTTCTTAGCGGGGGGATCAATGAGCAGTTCTTC,TRBD2,TRBV5-5,TRBJ2-1,many
CASSTGVWDSPLHF,TGTGCCAGCAGCACCGGGGTTTGGGATTCACCCCTCCACTTT,.,TRBV12-3/TRBV12-4,TRBJ1-6,few
CSSSLGTDSETQYF,TGTTCCAGCAGCTTAGGGACAGATTCAGAGACCCAGTACTTC,TRBD1,TRBV7-8,TRBJ2-5,few
CASSPSVGSGGYTF,TGCGCCAGCAGCCCCTCGGTGGGATCTGGAGGCTACACCTTC,.,TRBV5-1,TRBJ1-2,many
CASSVTETQYF,TGCGCCAGCAGTGTGACAGAGACCCAGTACTTC,.,TRBV10-2,TRBJ2-5,many
CATSDGGAYEQYF,TGTGCCACCAGTGATGGCGGGGCCTACGAGCAGTACTTC,.,TRBV24-1,TRBJ2-7,.
CASSSGDRGLFYTQYF,TGCGCCAGCAGCTCGGGAGACAGGGGGCTTTTCTATACGCAGTATTTT,TRBD1,TRBV5-1,TRBJ2-3,.
CASRMTSGGPGETQYF,TGTGCCAGCAGGATGACTAGCGGGGGGCCGGGAGAGACCCAGTACTTC,TRBD2,TRBV11-2,TRBJ2-5,.